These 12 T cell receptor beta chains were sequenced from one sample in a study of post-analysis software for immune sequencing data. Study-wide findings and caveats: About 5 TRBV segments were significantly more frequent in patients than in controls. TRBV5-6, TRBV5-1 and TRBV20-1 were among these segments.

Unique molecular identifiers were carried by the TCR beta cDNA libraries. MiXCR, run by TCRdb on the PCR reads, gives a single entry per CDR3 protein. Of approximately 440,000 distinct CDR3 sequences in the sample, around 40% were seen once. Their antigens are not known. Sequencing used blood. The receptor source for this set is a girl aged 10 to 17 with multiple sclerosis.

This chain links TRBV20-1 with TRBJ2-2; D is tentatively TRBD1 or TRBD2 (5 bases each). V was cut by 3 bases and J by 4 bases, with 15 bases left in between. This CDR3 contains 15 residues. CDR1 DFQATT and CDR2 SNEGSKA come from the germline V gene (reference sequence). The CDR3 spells CSASLYPGSTGELFF. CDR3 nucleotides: TGCAGTGCTAGTTTGTATCCAGGGAGCACCGGGGAGCTGTTTTTT.

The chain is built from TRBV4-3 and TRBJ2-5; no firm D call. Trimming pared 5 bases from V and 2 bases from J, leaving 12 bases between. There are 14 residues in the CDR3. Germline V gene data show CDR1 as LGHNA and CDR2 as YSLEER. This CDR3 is CASSVGRGQETQYF. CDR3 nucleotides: TGCGCCAGCAGCGTCGGACGTGGGCAAGAGACCCAGTACTTC.

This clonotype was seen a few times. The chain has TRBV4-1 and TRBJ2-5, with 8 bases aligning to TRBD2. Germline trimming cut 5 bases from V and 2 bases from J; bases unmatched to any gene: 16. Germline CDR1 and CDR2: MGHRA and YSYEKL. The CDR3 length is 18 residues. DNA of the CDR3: TGCGCCAGCAGCGGACTACAGGGTATCGGGGGGGCTCAAGAGACCCAGTACTTC. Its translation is CASSGLQGIGGAQETQYF.

CDR3: CASSPLRTRIYNEQFF. CDR3 DNA: TGTGCCAGCAGCCCTCTGAGGACTAGAATCTACAATGAGCAGTTCTTC. The chain has TRBV9 and TRBJ2-1, with 7 bases identical to TRBD2. This CDR3 is 16 amino acids long. Germline trimming cut 4 bases from V and 3 bases from J; bases unmatched to any gene: 10. CDR1 is SGDLS, CDR2 YYNGEE, per germline.

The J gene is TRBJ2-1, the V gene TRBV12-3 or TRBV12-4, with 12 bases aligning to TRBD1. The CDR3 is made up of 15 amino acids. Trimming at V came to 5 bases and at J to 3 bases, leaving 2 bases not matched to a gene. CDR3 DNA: TGTGCCAGCAGTCGGGACAGGGGGCACTACAATGAGCAGTTCTTC. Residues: CASSRDRGHYNEQFF.

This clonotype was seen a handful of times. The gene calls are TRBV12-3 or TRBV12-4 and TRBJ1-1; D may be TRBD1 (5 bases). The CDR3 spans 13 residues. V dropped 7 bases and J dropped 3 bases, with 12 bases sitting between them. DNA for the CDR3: TGTGCCAGCATCGTAGGGGAGTACACTGAAGCTTTCTTT. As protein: CASIVGEYTEAFF.

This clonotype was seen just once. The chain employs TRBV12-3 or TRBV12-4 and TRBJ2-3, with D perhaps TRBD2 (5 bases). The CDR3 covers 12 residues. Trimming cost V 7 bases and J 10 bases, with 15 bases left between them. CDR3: CASTRRRDAQYF. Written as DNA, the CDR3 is TGTGCCAGCACCAGAAGACGGGATGCGCAGTATTTT.

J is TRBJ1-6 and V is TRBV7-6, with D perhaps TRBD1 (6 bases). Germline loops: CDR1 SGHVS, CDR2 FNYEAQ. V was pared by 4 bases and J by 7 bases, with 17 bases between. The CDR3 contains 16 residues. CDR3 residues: CASSSNRVSLNSPLHF. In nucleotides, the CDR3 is TGTGCCAGCAGCTCGAACAGGGTTTCGTTGAATTCACCCCTCCACTTT.

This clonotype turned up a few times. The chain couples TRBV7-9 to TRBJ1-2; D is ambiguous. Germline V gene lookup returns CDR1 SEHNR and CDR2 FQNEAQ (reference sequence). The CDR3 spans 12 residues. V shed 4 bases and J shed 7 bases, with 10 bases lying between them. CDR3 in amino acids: CASSWEDGGYTF. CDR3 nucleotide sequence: TGTGCCAGCAGCTGGGAGGACGGTGGCTACACCTTC.

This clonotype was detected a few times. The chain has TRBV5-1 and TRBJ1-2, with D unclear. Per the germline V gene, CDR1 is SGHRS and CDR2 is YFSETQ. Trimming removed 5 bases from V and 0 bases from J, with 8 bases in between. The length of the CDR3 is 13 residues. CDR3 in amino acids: CASRAGTNYGYTF. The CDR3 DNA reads TGCGCCAGCAGGGCAGGAACTAACTATGGCTACACCTTC.

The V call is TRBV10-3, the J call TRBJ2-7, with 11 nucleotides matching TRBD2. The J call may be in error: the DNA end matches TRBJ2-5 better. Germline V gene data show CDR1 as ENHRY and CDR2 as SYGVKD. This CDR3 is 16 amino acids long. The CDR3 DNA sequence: TGTGCCATCAGTGAGGGACTAGCGGGTCGTCGAGAGACCCAGTACTTC. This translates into CAISEGLAGRRETQYF.

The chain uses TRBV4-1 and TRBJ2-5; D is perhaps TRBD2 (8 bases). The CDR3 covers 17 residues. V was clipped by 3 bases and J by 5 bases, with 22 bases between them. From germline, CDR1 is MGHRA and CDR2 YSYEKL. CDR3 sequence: CASSHREGLMDRETQYF. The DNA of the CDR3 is TGCGCCAGCAGCCATCGGGAGGGGTTAATGGACAGGGAGACCCAGTACTTC.